The TCR beta chain under discussion was sequenced for a study of neurological immune-mediated disorders (dated by TCRdb to the late 2010s). Background on the whole study: Among the approximately 35 multiple sclerosis patients, around 31 had relapsing-remitting MS and 3 had secondary progressive MS. The study compared peripheral blood TCR-beta repertoires of HTLV-I-associated myelopathy (HAM/TSP) patients, multiple sclerosis patients and healthy controls using UMI-based sequencing. The 100 to 110 TCR-beta libraries covered PBMC samples along with longitudinal samples, technical triplicates, and paired sorted CD4+ and CD8+ T-cell subsets. The cohort included some 66 subjects: around 15 with HAM/TSP, about 35 with multiple sclerosis, and around 20 healthy controls. The full study reports these points: In a phylogenetic analysis, the repertoires of 18 out of 34 MS patients fell into a single cluster of related CDR3 sequences, pointing to a possible signature at the repertoire level. No association of the MS cluster with clinical or MRI features was observed, and the need for larger cohorts was stated by the authors. Across subjects, expanded clones never shared an identical CDR3 amino acid sequence, which suggests that the TCR-beta repertoires in every group were private. TCR clonal expansion was greatest in HAM/TSP patients and smallest in MS patients, who ranked below even healthy controls.

cDNA was synthesized by template-switch 5'RACE using a primer carrying a 10-nucleotide random unique molecular identifier by which each TCR transcript was tagged. Every sequencing run yielded over 180 million TCR-beta sequences covering 15-18 subjects. The RNeasy kit was used to extract total RNA. The KAPA Real-time Library Amplification kit was used to amplify TCR-beta VDJ regions with primers targeting the TCR constant region and the 5'RACE anchor. A first PCR added sample indexes and Illumina adaptors, after which a second PCR increased the library yield. After Ampure bead purification, the TCR product of roughly 650 bp was size-selected on a 2% E-gel SizeSelection system. Library quality was checked on a Bioanalyzer, concentration was measured with Qubit, and libraries were quantified with the Kapa Library Quantification kit before pooling. An Illumina HiSeq 2500 sequenced the libraries paired-end 2 x 150 bp. To increase sequence diversity, roughly 24-30% phiX was spiked into each library pool. Regarding the original processing steps: Quality-filtered reads were processed with the UMI-based MiGEC pipeline, which removed over 75% of raw TCR sequences during error correction. IMGT germline references were used for aligning VDJ genes, and each clonotype was defined as a unique CDR3 amino acid sequence together with its V-J genes. VDJtools evaluated clonal expansion, Shannon diversity and CDR3 relatedness (CalcPairwiseDistances, ClusterSamples); CLCbio workbench built phylogenetic trees. Expanded clones were defined as having at least 8 unique UMIs, based on coefficient-of-variation modelling across technical triplicates. The public reads were run again by TCRdb, first through fastp at Q25 and then through MiXCR, and only productive beta chains were kept. Each record represents a unique CDR3 protein, reported with the most common genes and DNA among its rows. None of the V and J calls come from the authors' own analysis; TCRdb made them. The sample table records some 46,000 distinct CDR3 sequences; 4.5% of these occur just once. The top ten hold around 5% of the sample.

This clonotype was recorded at least ten times. The antigen it binds to is not known. No quality values exist for individual bases; no much larger clone is one base distant. For unsorted PBMC libraries, 2 million PBMCs were used after storage in RNAlater at -80 degrees C until RNA extraction. Multiple sclerosis patients were enrolled in a US clinical protocol under which disease progression was evaluated by magnetic resonance imaging. Peripheral blood underwent Ficoll-Hypaque density gradient centrifugation to isolate PBMCs, which were then cryopreserved in liquid nitrogen. The specimen sequenced was PBMCs. The clonotype comes from a woman in her sixties or seventies with multiple sclerosis.

The CDR3 protein sequence reads: CASRPTGGQETQYF. The DNA sequence is as follows: TGTGCCAGCAGACCTACAGGGGGCCAAGAGACCCAGTACTTC. The rearranged chain carries TRBV7-2 and TRBJ2-5; the central 8 bases match TRBD1. CDR1 and CDR2, per the germline V gene, are SGHTA and FQGNSA. From cysteine to phenylalanine, the CDR3 is 14 amino acids long. Only the CDR3 portion is preserved as DNA: 42 bases, with reading frame beginning at the first base. Trimming takes 6 bases off V and 1 base off J; junction bases not matched to a gene: 4.